These 8 T cell receptor beta chains originate from one sample sequenced in a study of T cell responses to AZD1222 COVID-19 vaccine. Data came from immunoSEQ multiplex PCR; TCRdb stores just in-frame clones and leaves some out. The sample lists 100,000 or so clones, 88% occurring once. Specimen: peripheral blood, collected on day 0 of AZD1222 vaccination. These receptors originate from an adult in good health.

DNA of the CDR3: TGTGCCAGCAGTGAGTTAGCGGGAGCCCTACAGGAGCAGTTCTTC. Protein sequence: CASSELAGALQEQFF. The chain recombines TRBV6-1 with TRBJ2-1, with 9 bases lining up with TRBD2. CDR1 is MNHNS, CDR2 SASEGT, per germline. The CDR3 has 15 residues. J lost 10 bases, V lost 3 bases, and 10 bases had no gene match.

V gene TRBV25-1 combines with J gene TRBJ2-7; D assignment may be TRBD1 or TRBD2 (5 bases each). This CDR3 region has 15 residues. V lost 5 bases and J 5 bases, leaving 19 bases between the germline ends. The germline gives CDR1 MGHDK, CDR2 SYGVNS. CDR3 protein: CASSPLEGLRDEQYF. In DNA, the CDR3 is TGTGCCAGCAGTCCATTAGAGGGGCTAAGGGACGAGCAGTACTTC.

J is TRBJ1-5 and V is TRBV27; D is unclear. Trimming left V 5 bases short and J 1 base short, with 12 bases between. The CDR3 loop spans 15 amino acids. Germline V gives CDR1 MNHEY, CDR2 SMNVEV (reference sequence). CDR3 in DNA: TGTGCCAGCAGTCCTAAAATTGCGAGCAATCAGCCCCAGCATTTT. This sequence encodes CASSPKIASNQPQHF.

The rearrangement joins TRBV27 to TRBJ2-1; the D is unclear. The CDR3 has 14 residues. From germline, CDR1 is MNHEY and CDR2 SMNVEV (reference sequence). V shed 6 bases and J shed 8 bases, with 17 bases lying between them. This CDR3 reads CASRSSGPLYEQFF. CDR3 coding DNA: TGTGCCAGCAGATCCAGTGGCCCCTTGTATGAGCAGTTCTTC.

The chain has TRBV27 and TRBJ2-7; TRBD2 might be the D (6 bases). Germline V gene data show CDR1 as MNHEY and CDR2 as SMNVEV (reference sequence). V lost 5 bases, J lost 6 bases, and 17 bases lay in between. The CDR3 runs to 14 residues. The CDR3 DNA reads TGTGCCAGCAGTCCCCGGGAGCCGGCACTCGAGCAGTACTTC. Encoded protein: CASSPREPALEQYF.

The chain joins TRBV27 to TRBJ2-1; possibly TRBD1 for D (7 bases). CDR1 and CDR2 from the germline V gene are MNHEY and SMNVEV (reference sequence). The ends were cut back, 7 bases at V and 10 bases at J, with 17 bases in the middle. The CDR3 is made up of 13 amino acids. The chain's CDR3 is CASTRQGGGEQFF. CDR3 nucleotides: TGTGCCAGCACCAGACAGGGTGGGGGGGAGCAGTTCTTC.

The sample holds one count of this clone. V gene TRBV3-1 (or the pseudogene TRBV3-2) combines with J gene TRBJ2-3; a weak D match, TRBD2 (6 bases). Trimming left V 1 base short and J 10 bases short, with 18 bases between. Germline CDR1 reads LGHDT; CDR2 reads YNNKEL (reference sequence). The CDR3 spans 15 residues. This chain's CDR3 is CASSQGDGGVLPQYF. The CDR3, as DNA: TGTGCCAGCAGCCAAGGGGACGGCGGGGTTTTGCCGCAGTATTTT.

The chain couples TRBV27 to TRBJ2-2, with no clear D. Germline V lookup: CDR1 MNHEY, CDR2 SMNVEV (reference sequence). The CDR3 length is 17 residues. V was pared by 0 bases and J by 8 bases, with 19 bases between. The CDR3 DNA sequence: TGTGCCAGCAGTTTATCTTTGGTGACGCTACGTGGGGGGGAGCTGTTTTTT. As protein: CASSLSLVTLRGGELFF.